The next 9 T cell receptor beta chains were all read from a single sample in a study of cytomegalovirus exposure and HLA in healthy donors. This PCR relied on a set of 60 Vbeta primers and 13 Jbeta primers. The assay was immunoSEQ multiplex PCR, and TCRdb's table has in-frame clones only and misses some. The data contain just over 150,000 clones, roughly 70% of them seen just once; the ten biggest clones take up 6% to 7.5%. Sequenced material: PBMCs. The source of these receptors is a man aged 40-49 years in good health and CMV-seropositive.

The rearrangement uses TRBV6-5 and TRBJ1-2; no firm D call. The CDR3 totals 14 residues. The V end was cut by 7 bases, the J end by 0 bases, with 12 bases between. Germline loops: CDR1 MNHEY, CDR2 SVGAGI. In DNA, the CDR3 is TGTGCCAGCACCGGACTGGGAGCTAACTATGGCTACACCTTC. Encoded protein: CASTGLGANYGYTF.

The gene calls are TRBV6-1 and TRBJ1-3; 7 bases are a match to TRBD1. The V and J ends lost 7 bases and 2 bases, in that order; junction bases with no gene match: 8. Per the germline V gene, CDR1 is MNHNS and CDR2 is SASEGT. This CDR3 contains 15 residues. CDR3 DNA sequence: TGTGCCAGCACCCCCTCCGGGACAGCTGGAAACACCATATATTTT. Encoded protein: CASTPSGTAGNTIYF.

The genes are TRBV7-6 and TRBJ1-3; 7 bases fit TRBD1. V lost 4 bases, J lost 4 bases, and 16 bases stayed unmatched. Germline V gives CDR1 SGHVS, CDR2 FNYEAQ. The CDR3 is made up of 18 amino acids. This CDR3 reads CASSWGPTGTLVGNTIYF. CDR3 sequence (DNA): TGTGCCAGCAGCTGGGGCCCGACAGGGACCCTAGTAGGAAACACCATATATTTT.

V gene TRBV27 combines with J gene TRBJ2-1, with 9 nucleotides matching TRBD2. The CDR3 has 16 amino acids. V was clipped by 6 bases and J by 1 base; unmatched bases: 7. In germline, CDR1 is MNHEY, CDR2 SMNVEV (reference sequence). CDR3 region: CASRDPSGVSYNEQFF. The CDR3, as DNA: TGTGCCAGCAGGGACCCTAGCGGGGTGTCCTACAATGAGCAGTTCTTC.

Worth noting for this clone: Compared with germline, one end of the junction differs, possibly owing to a read error. The genes are TRBV13 and TRBJ1-6, with 10 bases that match TRBD1. Germline loops: CDR1 PRHDT, CDR2 FYEKMQ (reference sequence). The CDR3 sequence is 17 residues long. For the CDR3, the DNA is TGTGCCAGCAACTTAGGCCTAACGGGACAGGGGAATTCACCCCTCCACTTT. Encoded protein: CASNLGLTGQGNSPLHF.

This chain uses TRBV5-1 with TRBJ2-5, with D perhaps TRBD1 (5 bases). Trimming cost V 1 base and J 2 bases, with 12 bases left between them. This CDR3 comprises 15 residues. CDR1 SGHRS and CDR2 YFSETQ come from the germline V gene. For the CDR3, the DNA is TGCGCCAGCAGCTTGACAGGCTACCTACAAGAGACCCAGTACTTC. Its protein is CASSLTGYLQETQYF.

This chain connects TRBV4-3 to TRBJ1-5; no clear D. Trimming removed 0 bases from V and 4 bases from J, with 13 bases in between. Germline V gives CDR1 LGHNA, CDR2 YSLEER. CDR3 length: 16 residues. The CDR3 sequence: CASSQDALRSNQPQHF. The CDR3 coding sequence is TGCGCCAGCAGCCAAGATGCGTTGAGGAGTAATCAGCCCCAGCATTTT.

The V and J genes are TRBV5-1 and TRBJ1-1; unclear D gene. Deletions cut 6 bases from V and 2 bases from J, with 14 bases between. The CDR3 is 14 residues long. The germline gives CDR1 SGHRS, CDR2 YFSETQ. The CDR3 loop is CASTRVGSNTEAFF. The CDR3 nucleotides read TGCGCCAGCACTCGGGTCGGAAGTAACACTGAAGCTTTCTTT. The full variable domain, with the rest looked up from reference TRBV5-1 and TRBJ1-1, is KAGVTQTPRYLIKTRGQQVTLSCSPISGHRSVSWYQQTPGQGLQFLFEYFSETQRNKGNFPGRFSGRQFSNSRSEMNVSTLELGDSALYLCASTRVGSNTEAFFGQGTRLTVV.

Only a few counts were recorded for this clone. The chain is built from TRBV10-2 and TRBJ2-7; D is unresolved. The CDR3 spans 11 residues. Trimming cost V 5 bases and J 7 bases, with 9 bases left between them. CDR1 is WSHSY and CDR2 is SAAADI in the germline V gene. The DNA for the CDR3 is TGCGCCAGCAGTACAATCGGGGAGCAGTACTTC. Amino acid sequence: CASSTIGEQYF.